Below are 32 T cell receptor beta chains sequenced from a single sample in a study of blood T cell repertoires in COVID-19 (dated by TCRdb to 2018 to 2021). Library preparation was by the immunoSEQ multiplex PCR assay. What TCRdb holds here is the immuneACCESS table cut down to in-frame rearrangements. Part of the clones is not present; checked against another copy, under half of the missing clones reflect an unresolved V gene, and the others are unexplained. The sample contains about 45,000 clones, over 75% of them found a single time. About 14% of the sample is in the top ten clones. Sequencing was carried out using peripheral blood. Receptors originate from a human donor in a cohort sampled during active COVID-19.

The CDR3: CASSAGTSGETQYF. DNA of the CDR3: TGTGCCAGCAGCGCCGGGACTAGCGGGGAGACCCAGTACTTC. The V call is TRBV3-1 (or the pseudogene TRBV3-2), the J call TRBJ2-5; TRBD2 aligns across 12 bases. CDR1 and CDR2 from the germline V gene are LGHDT and YNNKEL (reference sequence). The CDR3 loop spans 14 amino acids. J lost 5 bases, V lost 5 bases, and 3 bases had no gene match.

The rearrangement joins TRBV18 to TRBJ1-1; 7 nucleotides match TRBD1. Germline trimming cut 3 bases from V and 3 bases from J; bases unmatched to any gene: 4. Looked up from germline, CDR1 is KGHSH and CDR2 is LQKENI. The CDR3 runs to 14 residues. The CDR3, as DNA: TGTGCCAGCTCACCGGACAGGAGCGACACTGAAGCTTTCTTT. Protein: CASSPDRSDTEAFF.

Regarding this clone: The sample holds other DNA sequences that translate to the same CDR3. This sequence joins TRBV18 and TRBJ2-1, with TRBD1 matching over 11 bases. Germline-derived CDR1 and CDR2 are KGHSH and LQKENI. V shed 3 bases, J shed 3 bases, and the junction held 1 base outside the gene matches. The CDR3 sequence is 15 residues long. CDR3 residues: CASSPGTGGYNEQFF. The CDR3 DNA reads TGTGCCAGCTCACCCGGGACAGGGGGCTACAATGAGCAGTTCTTC.

V is TRBV27 and J is TRBJ2-7; TRBD2 matches at 9 bases. The CDR3 is 15 residues long. J lost 4 bases, V lost 2 bases, and 6 bases had no gene match. Looked up from germline, CDR1 is MNHEY and CDR2 is SMNVEV (reference sequence). The DNA of the CDR3 is TGTGCCAGCAGTTTAACGACTAGCGGTTCATACGAGCAGTACTTC. Amino acid sequence: CASSLTTSGSYEQYF.

The chain carries TRBV19 and TRBJ2-2; 12 bases align to TRBD2. Germline CDR1 reads LNHDA; CDR2 reads SQIVND (reference sequence). Trimming cost V 0 bases and J 0 bases; bases outside gene matches: 2. CDR3 size: 18 residues. CDR3 DNA sequence: TGTGCCAGTAGTATAGACGGACTAGCGGGGACGAACACCGGGGAGCTGTTTTTT. Encoded protein: CASSIDGLAGTNTGELFF.

The V call is TRBV6-6, the J call TRBJ2-1, with TRBD2 matching 7 bases. The germline CDR1 and CDR2 sequences are MNHNY and SVGAGI (reference sequence). V lost 6 bases and J lost 6; bases outside the gene matches: 5. The CDR3 loop spans 13 amino acids. The CDR3: CASSLWTSNEQFF. The CDR3 region has the DNA TGTGCCAGCAGCCTATGGACTAGCAATGAGCAGTTCTTC.

CDR3 amino acids: CASSLDTATYEQYF. DNA of the CDR3: TGTGCCAGCAGCTTAGATACAGCTACCTACGAGCAGTACTTC. The chain couples TRBV7-2 to TRBJ2-7; no clear D. Trimming stripped 1 base from V and 2 bases from J, with 9 bases between. CDR1 is SGHTA, CDR2 FQGNSA, per germline. The CDR3 extends over 14 amino acids.

The chain links TRBV6-5 to TRBJ1-3; no clear D gene. The CDR3 totals 15 residues. Germline V CDR1 and CDR2: MNHEY, SVGAGI. Trimming took off 6 bases at V and 4 bases at J, with 16 bases between the two ends. CDR3: CASSDTGENGNTIYF. The CDR3 DNA reads as TGTGCCAGCAGCGATACCGGTGAGAACGGAAACACCATATATTTT.

The chain links TRBV28 to TRBJ1-4; TRBD1 matches at 9 bases. This CDR3 is 15 amino acids long. V gave up 8 bases and J gave up 5 bases; unmatched junction bases: 9. The germline gives CDR1 MDHEN, CDR2 SYDVKM. As DNA, the CDR3 is TGTGCCAGCGGCGACACCGGGACAGGGAATGAAAAACTGTTTTTT. Translating gives CASGDTGTGNEKLFF.

J is TRBJ2-3 and V is TRBV9; the D is unclear. Germline values: CDR1 SGDLS, CDR2 YYNGEE. V gave up 4 bases and J gave up 9 bases, with 15 bases separating them. The CDR3 has 13 amino acids. CDR3 protein: CASSLGPVGTQYF. The DNA for the CDR3 is TGTGCCAGCAGCTTAGGCCCCGTCGGGACGCAGTATTTT.

The J gene is TRBJ2-7, the V gene TRBV5-4, with TRBD2 matching 7 bases. The CDR3 totals 17 residues. The trim removed 4 bases at V and 5 bases at J, leaving 18 bases unmatched. Germline loops: CDR1 SGHNT, CDR2 YYREEE (reference sequence). CDR3 nucleotides: TGTGCCAGCAGCCACCAGGGAGGCGGCGGGAGATCCCACGAGCAGTACTTC. Residues: CASSHQGGGGRSHEQYF.

V and J are TRBV20-1 and TRBJ2-7; D remains ambiguous. The length of the CDR3 is 9 residues. Germline CDR1 DFQATT, CDR2 SNEGSKA (reference sequence). With 5 bases removed from V and 6 bases from J, the gap between germline ends came to 5 bases. The chain's CDR3 is CSAGSEQYF. The CDR3, as DNA: TGCAGTGCTGGCTCCGAGCAGTACTTC.

The chain combines TRBV3-1 (or the pseudogene TRBV3-2) with TRBJ2-3, with 7 positions matching TRBD1. The germline V gene has CDR1 LGHDT and CDR2 YNNKEL (reference sequence). J was trimmed by 5 bases and V by 5 bases; bases with no gene match: 7. The CDR3 is 14 residues long. The CDR3 DNA sequence: TGTGCCAGCAGCTTTTCCCCAGGGGGAGATACGCAGTATTTT. This sequence encodes CASSFSPGGDTQYF.

The V call is TRBV5-1, the J call TRBJ2-4, with D possibly TRBD2 on 5 matching bases. Germline V gene sequence: CDR1 SGHRS, CDR2 YFSETQ. This CDR3 is 14 amino acids long. Trimming left V 0 bases short and J 6 bases short, with 10 bases between. The CDR3: CASSLVGRGNIQYF. The CDR3 DNA sequence: TGCGCCAGCAGCTTGGTTGGCCGGGGAAACATTCAGTACTTC.

The rearrangement joins TRBV19 to TRBJ2-6; TRBD2 agrees at 12 bases. The CDR3 loop spans 18 amino acids. J was trimmed by 3 bases and V by 5 bases; bases with no gene match: 8. Germline CDR1 is LNHDA and CDR2 is SQIVND (reference sequence). CDR3 sequence reads: CASSSSTSGSGGANVLTF. DNA for the CDR3: TGTGCCAGTAGTTCCTCGACTAGCGGGAGTGGTGGGGCCAACGTCCTGACTTTC.

This clone was picked up one time. This sequence joins TRBV28 and TRBJ2-5; 8 positions match TRBD1. Losses at the gene ends were 2 bases for V and 5 bases for J; bases not matched to a gene: 4. CDR1 is MDHEN and CDR2 is SYDVKM in the germline V gene. The CDR3 sequence is 14 residues long. For the CDR3, the DNA is TGTGCCAGCAGTTTACGCAGGGGGCAGGAGACCCAGTACTTC. This gives the protein CASSLRRGQETQYF.

V is TRBV12-2 and J is TRBJ2-3; TRBD1, the table's D call, lacks a check against the DNA. TRBV12-2 is a pseudogene segment. This CDR3 region has 18 residues. In nucleotides, the CDR3 is TGTGCAAGTCGCTCCCCGCGAACAGGGCACTGGTTGCCAGATACGCAGTATTTT. This translates into CASRSPRTGHWLPDTQYF.

The V call is TRBV11-3, the J call TRBJ2-2; weak D call: TRBD1 (5 bases). Trimming removed 4 bases from V and 2 bases from J, with 14 bases in between. The CDR3 sequence is 16 residues long. Germline CDR1 and CDR2: SGHNT and YENEEA. CDR3 DNA sequence: TGTGCCAGCAGCTCCGCCCTCGACAGTAACACCGGGGAGCTGTTTTTT. It is translated as CASSSALDSNTGELFF.

The rearrangement links TRBV28 to TRBJ2-1; D call uncertain. This CDR3 has 12 amino acids. V lost 5 bases and J lost 10, with 12 bases in between. CDR1 MDHEN and CDR2 SYDVKM come from the germline V gene. DNA of the CDR3: TGTGCCAGCAGTGTCTTACAGAGAGAGCAGTTCTTC. Translation: CASSVLQREQFF.

J is TRBJ1-5 and V is TRBV6-1; the D gene is possibly TRBD1 (6 bases). Trimming took 1 base from V and 3 from J, leaving 10 bases between them. Germline V gene lookup returns CDR1 MNHNS and CDR2 SASEGT. CDR3 length: 15 amino acids. The CDR3 sequence is CASSEVTGVNQPQHF. CDR3 nucleotides: TGTGCCAGCAGTGAAGTGACAGGCGTCAATCAGCCCCAGCATTTT.

This chain uses TRBV3-1 (or the pseudogene TRBV3-2) with TRBJ1-1; a weak D match, TRBD1 (6 bases). With 2 bases removed from V and 8 bases from J, the gap between germline ends came to 12 bases. The CDR3 length is 13 residues. The germline CDR1 and CDR2 sequences are LGHDT and YNNKEL (reference sequence). CDR3 region: CASSQSGQREAFF. In DNA form, the CDR3 reads TGTGCCAGCAGCCAATCTGGACAGAGAGAAGCTTTCTTT.

The chain carries TRBV29-1 and TRBJ2-1; no definite D call. CDR1 and CDR2 from the germline V gene are SQVTM and ANQGSEA. The V gene lost 0 bases and the J gene lost 0 bases, with 15 bases spanning the gap. The CDR3 is 17 residues long. The CDR3 protein is CSVEDLSSFSSYNEQFF. The CDR3 DNA reads as TGCAGCGTTGAAGATTTAAGTTCCTTTAGCTCCTACAATGAGCAGTTCTTC.

The V call is TRBV15, the J call TRBJ1-1, with D tentatively TRBD1 (5 bases). Per the germline V gene, CDR1 is LNHNV and CDR2 is YYDKDF (reference sequence). This CDR3 comprises 14 residues. V lost 3 bases and J lost 10, with 18 bases in between. CDR3 sequence: CATSSVGVVGVAFF. CDR3 sequence (DNA): TGTGCCACCAGCAGTGTAGGGGTCGTTGGTGTAGCTTTCTTT.

This clone has a single count. The rearrangement links TRBV30 to TRBJ2-3, with D maybe TRBD2 (6 bases). The CDR3 is 16 amino acids. Trimming took off 8 bases at V and 2 bases at J, with 23 bases between the two ends. Germline V CDR1 and CDR2: GTSNPN, SVGIG (reference sequence). The CDR3, as DNA: TGTGCCCATTCGGGGGACGCTGCCAAATTCACAGATACGCAGTATTTT. Its protein is CAHSGDAAKFTDTQYF.

The gene calls are TRBV7-2 and TRBJ1-1, with a tentative D call TRBD1 (6 bases). The length of the CDR3 is 13 residues. The V and J ends lost 2 bases and 3 bases respectively, with 7 bases between them. In germline, CDR1 is SGHTA, CDR2 FQGNSA. The CDR3 reads CASSLNRDTEAFF. The CDR3 DNA reads as TGTGCCAGCAGCTTAAACAGGGACACTGAAGCTTTCTTT. Variable domain in full (rest from reference TRBV7-2 and TRBJ1-1): GAGVSQSPSNKVTEKGKDVELRCDPISGHTALYWYRQSLGQGLEFLIYFQGNSAPDKSGLPSDRFSAERTGGSVSTLTIQRTQQEDSAVYLCASSLNRDTEAFFGQGTRLTVV.

CDR3 in amino acids: CASSQVGVRRRRPEAFF. The CDR3 DNA is TGTGCCAGCAGCCAAGTTGGGGTAAGGAGGAGGCGTCCTGAAGCTTTCTTT. The chain recombines TRBV3-1 (or the pseudogene TRBV3-2) with TRBJ1-1; D is uncertain. This CDR3 contains 17 residues. The V and J ends lost 1 base and 6 bases respectively, with 21 bases between them. Germline CDR1 and CDR2: LGHDT and YNNKEL (reference sequence).

The chain couples TRBV11-2 to TRBJ1-1, with 9 bases aligning to TRBD1. This CDR3 has 13 residues. The germline V gene encodes CDR1 SGHAT and CDR2 FQNNGV. Losses at the gene ends were 8 bases for V and 6 bases for J; bases not matched to a gene: 7. The CDR3: CASVKQGASEAFF. CDR3 sequence (DNA): TGTGCCAGCGTAAAACAGGGGGCCTCTGAAGCTTTCTTT.

The gene calls are TRBV5-1 and TRBJ2-4; D ambiguous. There are 14 residues in the CDR3. Trimming cost V 2 bases and J 5 bases, with 11 bases left between them. The germline CDR1 and CDR2 sequences are SGHRS and YFSETQ. The chain's CDR3 is CASSFPSQENIQYF. The CDR3 nucleotides read TGCGCCAGCAGCTTCCCCAGCCAGGAAAACATTCAGTACTTC.

The J gene is TRBJ2-7, the V gene TRBV5-1; tentatively, D is TRBD2 (6 bases). V lost 4 bases, J lost 2 bases, and 22 bases lay in between. This CDR3 is built from 17 residues. CDR1 SGHRS and CDR2 YFSETQ come from the germline V gene. CDR3 bases: TGCGCCAGCAGCCCGGGAATACGACTAGTACGAACCTACGAGCAGTACTTC. This encodes CASSPGIRLVRTYEQYF.

The chain links TRBV19 to TRBJ2-7; a possible D gene is TRBD2 (7 bases). V lost 4 bases, J lost 3 bases, and 19 bases lay in between. Germline CDR1 LNHDA, CDR2 SQIVND (reference sequence). The CDR3 loop spans 16 amino acids. CDR3 DNA: TGTGCCAGTAGTACTCAGGGGAGGGAGAGAGGCTACGAGCAGTACTTC. It encodes CASSTQGRERGYEQYF. The complete variable domain, with remaining parts taken from reference TRBV19 and TRBJ2-7, reads DGGITQSPKYLFRKEGQNVTLSCEQNLNHDAMYWYRQDPGQGLRLIYYSQIVNDFQKGDIAEGYSVSREKKESFPLTVTSAQKNPTAFYLCASSTQGRERGYEQYFGPGTRLTVT.

The chain is built from TRBV2 and TRBJ2-2; 8 nucleotides match TRBD1. With 6 bases clipped from V and 1 base from J, the junction kept 1 base outside the gene matches. There are 14 residues in the CDR3. CDR1 and CDR2 (germline): SNHLY, FYNNEI. CDR3 sequence reads: CASRGQGNTGELFF. As DNA, the CDR3 is TGTGCCAGCAGAGGACAGGGGAACACCGGGGAGCTGTTTTTT.

The chain joins TRBV3-1 (or the pseudogene TRBV3-2) to TRBJ1-2; 11 positions agree with TRBD1. The ends lost 0 bases at V and 6 bases at J; junction bases unmatched: 6. This CDR3 contains 16 residues. The germline gives CDR1 LGHDT, CDR2 YNNKEL (reference sequence). The CDR3 bases are TGTGCCAGCAGCCAAGAGGCGGACAGGGGGCGGAATGGCTACACCTTC. Its translation: CASSQEADRGRNGYTF.